This TCR beta chain comes out of a study of blood T cell repertoires in COVID-19. Looking at the study overall: From the United States, Italy and Spain came samples of acute and convalescent COVID-19. Sample material is recorded as cDNA or gDNA derived from T cells, B-cell-depleted T cells, or PBMCs.

In germline, CDR1 is LNHDA, CDR2 SQIVND (reference sequence). The V segment lost 6 bases and the J segment 4 bases; nucleotides outside the gene matches: 10. The CDR3 is made up of 15 amino acids. The sample holds one count of this clone. Per the study methods: The authors estimated nucleated cell counts from reference gene primer amplification. The table came from immunoSEQ multiplex PCR; TCRdb's copy has only in-frame clones and leaves some out. That table is the source of V, J and clone size, and D and trimming were worked out from the DNA. The data hold over 100,000 clones, with around 88% observed a single time.

The sequence came from a man aged 60 to 69 with COVID-19, enrolled during active disease. The chain joins TRBV19 to TRBJ2-5, with 8 positions matching TRBD2. The specimen sequenced was peripheral blood. CDR3 residues: CASRSSGGAVETQYF. The CDR3 region has the DNA TGTGCCAGTAGGAGCTCGGGGGGGGCCGTAGAGACCCAGTACTTC.